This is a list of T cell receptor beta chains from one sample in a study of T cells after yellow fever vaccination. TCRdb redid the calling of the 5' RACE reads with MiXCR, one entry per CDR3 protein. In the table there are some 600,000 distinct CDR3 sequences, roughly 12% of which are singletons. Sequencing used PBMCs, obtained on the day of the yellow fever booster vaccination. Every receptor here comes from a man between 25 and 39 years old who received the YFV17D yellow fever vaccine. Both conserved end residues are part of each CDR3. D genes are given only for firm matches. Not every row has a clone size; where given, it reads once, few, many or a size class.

CDR3: CAWMGGPGQTQYF
DNA: TGTGCCTGGATGGGTGGACCAGGCCAGACCCAGTACTTC
J: TRBJ2-5
D: NA
V: TRBV30
size: many

CDR3: CASSNPGTSVSTGELFF
DNA: TGTGCCAGCAGCAACCCCGGGACTAGCGTATCTACCGGGGAGCTGTTTTTT
J: TRBJ2-2
D: TRBD2
V: TRBV28
size: NA

CDR3: CASSFAPNEQYF
DNA: TGTGCCAGCAGTTTTGCGCCTAACGAGCAGTACTTC
J: TRBJ2-7
D: NA
V: TRBV12-3/TRBV12-4
size: few

CDR3: CAINYSGLSNTGELFF
DNA: TGTGCCATCAATTACTCGGGACTCTCGAACACCGGGGAGCTGTTTTTT
J: TRBJ2-2
D: NA
V: TRBV10-3
size: few

CDR3: CASTRGQGLGNTGELFF
DNA: TGTGCCAGCACCCGCGGGCAGGGACTAGGAAACACCGGGGAGCTGTTTTTT
J: TRBJ2-2
D: TRBD2
V: TRBV27
size: NA

CDR3: CASSLATGRNSPLHF
DNA: TGTGCCAGCAGCTTAGCGACAGGTCGGAATTCACCCCTCCACTTT
J: TRBJ1-6
D: NA
V: TRBV7-2
size: few

CDR3: CASNGGSSYNEKFF
DNA: TGTGCCAGTAACGGCGGGAGCTCCTACAATGAGAAGTTCTTC
J: TRBJ2-1
D: TRBD2
V: TRBV7-9
size: NA

CDR3: CASSPFGQSTDTQYF
DNA: TGCGCCAGCAGCCCATTCGGACAGAGCACAGATACGCAGTATTTT
J: TRBJ2-3
D: NA
V: TRBV5-1
size: few

CDR3: CSVAISRRAGNEQFF
DNA: TGCAGCGTCGCTATTAGCAGGAGGGCGGGCAATGAGCAGTTCTTC
J: TRBJ2-1
D: NA
V: TRBV29-1
size: NA

CDR3: CASLLPRNTEAFF
DNA: TGTGCCAGCCTACTCCCCAGGAACACTGAAGCTTTCTTT
J: TRBJ1-1
D: NA
V: TRBV11-2
size: NA

CDR3: CASRGTAGALSTDTQYF
DNA: TGTGCCAGCAGGGGGACGGCGGGGGCTCTAAGCACAGATACGCAGTATTTT
J: TRBJ2-3
D: NA
V: TRBV6-1
size: NA

CDR3: CASSFLLSGQRRTGELFF
DNA: TGTGCCAGCAGTTTCCTCTTATCCGGTCAGCGGAGGACCGGGGAGCTGTTTTTT
J: TRBJ2-2
D: NA
V: TRBV28
size: NA

CDR3: CSAGRAAGANVLTF
DNA: TGCAGTGCTGGAAGGGCGGCTGGGGCCAACGTCCTGACTTTC
J: TRBJ2-6
D: NA
V: TRBV20-1
size: few

CDR3: CASSKLPSYNEQFF
DNA: TGCGCCAGCAGCAAACTCCCCTCCTACAATGAGCAGTTCTTC
J: TRBJ2-1
D: NA
V: TRBV5-1
size: many

CDR3: CASSFGQFQYF
DNA: TGTGCCAGCAGTTTCGGCCAATTTCAGTACTTC
J: TRBJ2-4
D: NA
V: TRBV12-3/TRBV12-4
size: many

CDR3: CASSRRWGSSGRSGNIQYF
DNA: TGCGCCAGCAGCCGTCGTTGGGGTTCCAGCGGGAGGTCTGGGAACATTCAGTACTTC
J: TRBJ2-4
D: TRBD2
V: TRBV4-3
size: NA

CDR3: CASSWGGGVPPPLHF
DNA: TGTGCCAGCAGCTGGGGTGGAGGGGTACCTCCACCCCTCCACTTT
J: TRBJ1-6
D: NA
V: TRBV5-5
size: NA

CDR3: CASTQVNTEAFF
DNA: TGTGCCAGCACCCAGGTGAACACTGAAGCTTTCTTT
J: TRBJ1-1
D: NA
V: TRBV7-9
size: NA

CDR3: CATEVGAGELFF
DNA: TGTGCCACCGAGGTTGGTGCCGGGGAGCTGTTTTTT
J: TRBJ2-2
D: NA
V: TRBV15
size: few

CDR3: CSAQQTGPDRAFF
DNA: TGCAGTGCTCAGCAGACAGGGCCGGATCGGGCTTTCTTT
J: TRBJ1-1
D: TRBD1
V: TRBV20-1
size: few

CDR3: CSAREERLYGYTF
DNA: TGCAGTGCTAGAGAGGAGAGACTCTATGGCTACACCTTC
J: TRBJ1-2
D: NA
V: TRBV20-1
size: few

CDR3: CSALFGTGSYEQYF
DNA: TGCAGTGCGCTATTCGGGACTGGCTCCTACGAGCAGTACTTC
J: TRBJ2-7
D: NA
V: TRBV20-1
size: NA

CDR3: CASSAGRDPPNIQYF
DNA: TGTGCCAGCAGCGCGGGGCGGGACCCCCCAAACATTCAGTACTTC
J: TRBJ2-4
D: NA
V: TRBV13
size: many

CDR3: CASRRLAGGLNEQFF
DNA: TGTGCCAGCAGGAGGTTAGCGGGAGGGCTTAATGAGCAGTTCTTC
J: TRBJ2-1
D: TRBD2
V: TRBV28
size: NA

CDR3: CASSRWTSGYEQYF
DNA: TGTGCCAGCAGCCGATGGACTAGCGGTTACGAGCAGTACTTC
J: TRBJ2-7
D: TRBD2
V: TRBV3-1
size: NA

CDR3: CASSLSSGSGETQYF
DNA: TGTGCCAGCAGCTTATCCAGCGGGAGTGGGGAGACCCAGTACTTC
J: TRBJ2-5
D: TRBD2
V: TRBV7-3
size: NA

CDR3: CASSFNTEAFF
DNA: TGCGCCAGCAGCTTTAACACTGAAGCTTTCTTT
J: TRBJ1-1
D: NA
V: TRBV5-1
size: many

CDR3: CASSDRDRAETQYF
DNA: TGTGCCAGCAGCGACCGGGACAGGGCCGAGACCCAGTACTTC
J: TRBJ2-5
D: TRBD1
V: TRBV2
size: many

CDR3: CASSGTVPAGNQPQHF
DNA: TGTGCCAGCTCGGGGACCGTCCCAGCGGGCAATCAGCCCCAGCATTTT
J: TRBJ1-5
D: NA
V: TRBV19
size: few

CDR3: CAIAGGPIPETQYF
DNA: TGTGCAATAGCGGGAGGGCCTATCCCAGAGACCCAGTACTTC
J: TRBJ2-5
D: TRBD2
V: TRBV10-3
size: few

CDR3: CASSQSGQTGETQYF
DNA: TGTGCCAGCAGCCAATCGGGACAGACGGGAGAGACCCAGTACTTC
J: TRBJ2-5
D: TRBD1
V: TRBV3-1
size: once

CDR3: CASSLAPGAINEQFF
DNA: TGTGCCAGCAGTTTAGCGCCGGGAGCGATCAATGAGCAGTTCTTC
J: TRBJ2-1
D: NA
V: TRBV12-3/TRBV12-4
size: few

CDR3: CASSHLHEQFF
DNA: TGTGCCAGCAGCCACCTACATGAGCAGTTCTTC
J: TRBJ2-1
D: NA
V: TRBV6-5
size: few

CDR3: CASSRRGTGTVNEQFF
DNA: TGTGCCAGCAGTCGCCGCGGGACAGGGACAGTCAATGAGCAGTTCTTC
J: TRBJ2-1
D: TRBD1
V: TRBV6-1
size: few

CDR3: CASSPTRLGRGETQYF
DNA: TGTGCCAGCAGCCCTACCCGCCTGGGCAGGGGAGAGACCCAGTACTTC
J: TRBJ2-5
D: NA
V: TRBV7-8
size: many

CDR3: CASSQRIGTRGTDTQYF
DNA: TGTGCCAGCAGCCAAAGGATTGGGACTAGGGGCACAGATACGCAGTATTTT
J: TRBJ2-3
D: TRBD2
V: TRBV4-2
size: few

CDR3: CASSTRTSRRGDEQFF
DNA: TGTGCCAGCAGTACCCGGACTAGCCGACGGGGCGATGAGCAGTTCTTC
J: TRBJ2-1
D: TRBD2
V: TRBV6-2/TRBV6-3
size: few

CDR3: CASSLTTGGRGYTF
DNA: TGTGCCAGCAGTCTAACAACAGGGGGCCGTGGCTACACCTTC
J: TRBJ1-2
D: TRBD1
V: TRBV27
size: few

CDR3: CASSFPAGGYYNEQFF
DNA: TGTGCCAGCAGCTTCCCAGCGGGAGGCTATTACAATGAGCAGTTCTTC
J: TRBJ2-1
D: TRBD2
V: TRBV7-2
size: NA

CDR3: CASSLGLGTGQYF
DNA: TGCGCCAGCAGCTTGGGCCTGGGAACGGGGCAGTACTTC
J: TRBJ2-7
D: NA
V: TRBV5-1
size: many

CDR3: CASSQEPRGQEQYF
DNA: TGCGCCAGCAGCCAAGAGCCCCGGGGGCAAGAGCAGTACTTC
J: TRBJ2-7
D: NA
V: TRBV4-3
size: few

CDR3: CASSLDIQGESPLHF
DNA: TGCGCCAGCAGCTTGGATATACAGGGCGAATCACCCCTCCACTTT
J: TRBJ1-6
D: NA
V: TRBV5-1
size: few

CDR3: CASSDREKGPLHF
DNA: TGTGCCAGCTCAGACAGGGAAAAAGGACCCCTCCACTTT
J: TRBJ1-6
D: TRBD1
V: TRBV18
size: few

CDR3: CASSSRLGSEQYF
DNA: TGCGCCAGCAGCTCTCGTCTTGGGTCCGAGCAGTACTTC
J: TRBJ2-7
D: NA
V: TRBV4-3
size: few

CDR3: CASSYRGAGANVLTF
DNA: TGTGCCAGCAGTTATCGGGGGGCGGGGGCCAACGTCCTGACTTTC
J: TRBJ2-6
D: NA
V: TRBV6-5
size: few

CDR3: CASSLAQAHTQYF
DNA: TGTGCCAGCAGCTTGGCGCAGGCTCATACGCAGTATTTT
J: TRBJ2-3
D: NA
V: TRBV5-4
size: NA

CDR3: CASTEAWGDTEAFF
DNA: TGTGCCAGCACTGAAGCCTGGGGAGACACTGAAGCTTTCTTT
J: TRBJ1-1
D: NA
V: TRBV21-1
size: few

CDR3: CASSLLTTDTQYF
DNA: TGTGCCAGCAGCTTACTGACCACAGATACGCAGTATTTT
J: TRBJ2-3
D: NA
V: TRBV7-9
size: many

CDR3: CASNAQRFNSPLHF
DNA: TGTGCCAGCAACGCACAGAGGTTTAATTCACCCCTCCACTTT
J: TRBJ1-6
D: NA
V: TRBV12-3/TRBV12-4
size: few